This TCR beta chain was captured by sequencing in a study of shared clonotypes between healthy human individuals. Study-wide results and caveats: All-four-donor shared clonotypes had higher generation probabilities than non-shared clonotypes did.

Sequencing was performed with immunoSEQ multiplex PCR; in TCRdb, only in-frame clones are kept and a portion is missing. The sample has a few million clones; 95% are singletons. The germline V gene has CDR1 SEHNR and CDR2 FQNEAQ (reference sequence). The germline V and J ends were trimmed by 5 bases and 6 bases, with 11 bases remaining between them. This CDR3 is 12 amino acids long. This clone was seen only a few times. Its antigen is undetermined. Recent vaccinations or acute infections were absent in the healthy HIV-negative adult donors. CD4+ cell separation produced CD45RA+ naive and CD45RA-negative memory subsets.

Sequencing was performed on naive CD4+ T cells sorted from blood. Documented subset: CD45RA+ positively selected. This receptor was taken from a young man in good health. The chain joins TRBV7-9 to TRBJ2-7; the D gene is possibly TRBD2 (6 bases). The CDR3 bases are TGTGCCAGCAGCCTACTAGCTGTCGAGCAGTACTTC. Amino acids: CASSLLAVEQYF.